What follows describes a single TCR beta chain. As yet, its antigen is unknown. From germline, CDR1 is SGHTA and CDR2 FQGNSA. Losses at the gene ends were 5 bases for V and 0 bases for J; bases not matched to a gene: 4. The CDR3 length is 15 residues. The entry originates in a study of T cells after yellow fever vaccination. Across the whole study: SMART-Seq v4 Ultra Low Input prepared libraries from low-cell fractions.

MiXCR was run by TCRdb on the 5' RACE reads, yielding one entry per CDR3 protein. The sample has some 110,000 distinct CDR3 sequences, under 8.5% seen once. Study results and caveats: Researchers report a weaker secondary response that nonetheless peaked faster, day 5 versus 15. Reappearance after the booster was observed for most primary-vaccination clones (around 96% CD4, approximately 90% CD8).

The chain combines TRBV7-2 with TRBJ2-7; 10 bases map to TRBD2. The TCR originated in a man between 18 and 35 years old who received the YFV17D yellow fever vaccine. The starting material was CD4+ T cells sorted from PBMCs, obtained 10 to 11 days after the first yellow fever vaccination. CDR3 sequence reads: CASSKRTSGSYEQYF. CDR3 nucleotide sequence: TGTGCCAGCAGCAAACGGACTAGCGGCTCCTACGAGCAGTACTTC.